Below, 26 T cell receptor beta chains from the same sample are listed, as sequenced in a study of beta chain features in type 1 diabetes. The sequenced template was cDNA made from the entire isolated RNA. The method was immunoSEQ multiplex PCR; TCRdb's version includes in-frame clones alone and lacks a portion of them. The sample yields about 99,000 clones, roughly 28% seen once. Their antigen targets remain unknown. Study-wide results and caveats: Across all four CD4+ subsets, people with type 1 diabetes showed modestly shorter TCRB CDR3s.

Material for sequencing was central memory CD4+ T cells from blood. These receptors were obtained from a woman aged 18-30 years with type 1 diabetes.

The V gene is TRBV7-8, the J gene TRBJ1-5; unclear D gene. The CDR3 loop spans 14 amino acids. Germline V CDR1 and CDR2: SGHVS, FQNEAQ. V was cut by 5 bases and J by 7 bases, with 15 bases left in between. The DNA of the CDR3 is TGTGCCAGCAGCCTGCAGCGGACGAGACAGCCCCAGCATTTT. This gives the protein CASSLQRTRQPQHF.

The chain is built from TRBV28 and TRBJ2-1; 7 bases are shared with TRBD2. The CDR3 totals 17 residues. Per germline, CDR1 MDHEN and CDR2 SYDVKM. V lost 3 bases, J lost 7 bases, and 15 bases stayed unmatched. DNA of the CDR3: TGTGCCAGCAGTTTTCGTAGGCGGGAGCCATCATGGAATGAGCAGTTCTTC. Amino acid sequence: CASSFRRREPSWNEQFF.

The chain uses TRBV28 and TRBJ1-3; D uncertain. V lost 4 bases and J lost 4, with 14 bases in between. Germline V gene sequence: CDR1 MDHEN, CDR2 SYDVKM. This CDR3 has 15 amino acids. The CDR3 loop is CASSSRSGYGNTIYF. As DNA, the CDR3 is TGTGCCAGCAGTTCCCGGTCGGGGTACGGAAACACCATATATTTT.

The rearrangement uses TRBV7-6 and TRBJ2-2, with 7 bases lining up with TRBD2. The CDR3 spans 17 residues. Trimming at V came to 6 bases and at J to 0 bases, leaving 10 bases not matched to a gene. Germline V lookup: CDR1 SGHVS, CDR2 FNYEAQ. For the CDR3, the DNA is TGTGCCAGCAGAACAACTGGCGGGAGCGCGAACACCGGGGAGCTGTTTTTT. It is translated as CASRTTGGSANTGELFF.

The chain combines TRBV10-3 with TRBJ1-2, with D possibly TRBD1 on 5 matching bases. Germline-derived CDR1 and CDR2 are ENHRY and SYGVKD. The CDR3 sequence is 13 residues long. V was trimmed by 7 bases and J by 6 bases, leaving 15 bases between them. Here the CDR3 DNA reads TGTGCCATCACCTCACGAGGAGGGGATGGCTACACCTTC. Translated: CAITSRGGDGYTF.

There are a few counts of this clone. Here the CDR3 reads CASSQDLGGRTVHGELFF. DNA of the CDR3: TGTGCCAGCAGCCAAGATCTTGGCGGGAGGACCGTCCACGGGGAGCTGTTTTTT. V usage is TRBV4-2 and J usage is TRBJ2-2; 8 bases fit TRBD2. Trimming removed 0 bases from V and 7 bases from J; junction bases left unmatched: 13. Germline V gene lookup returns CDR1 LGHNA and CDR2 YNFKEQ. The CDR3 runs 18 residues.

The chain recombines TRBV7-2 with TRBJ2-7; the match to TRBD1 covers 8 bases. V gave up 0 bases and J gave up 2 bases; unmatched junction bases: 3. Per germline, CDR1 SGHTA and CDR2 FQGNSA. The CDR3 extends over 15 amino acids. CDR3 in amino acids: CASSLAAQGAYEQYV. DNA of the CDR3: TGTGCCAGCAGCTTAGCCGCACAGGGGGCCTACGAGCAGTACGTC.

This chain uses TRBV19 with TRBJ1-1; D gene ambiguous. V was pared by 3 bases and J by 0 bases, with 14 bases between. CDR3 length equals 16 residues. The germline CDR1 and CDR2 sequences are LNHDA and SQIVND (reference sequence). CDR3 region: CASSIFTAGMNTEAFF. The CDR3 nucleotides read TGTGCCAGTAGTATCTTCACGGCCGGGATGAACACTGAAGCTTTCTTT.

This chain connects TRBV5-4 to TRBJ2-2, with 7 bases lining up with TRBD1. In germline, CDR1 is SGHNT, CDR2 YYREEE (reference sequence). After removal of 4 bases from V and 5 bases from J, the junction contained 14 bases not matched to a gene. This CDR3 is 17 amino acids long. Written as DNA, the CDR3 is TGTGCCAGCAGCCCTGGACAGGCCTCGATGAGGACCGGGGAGCTGTTTTTT. Translating gives CASSPGQASMRTGELFF.

The chain recombines TRBV5-6 with TRBJ2-3, with D maybe TRBD2 (7 bases). CDR1 is SGHDT and CDR2 is YYEEEE in the germline V gene. The V end was cut by 1 base, the J end by 3 bases, with 15 bases between. This CDR3 spans 16 amino acids. The CDR3, as DNA: TGTGCCAGCAGCTTGTTAGGGGGAGGGCCGACAGATACGCAGTATTTT. Residues: CASSLLGGGPTDTQYF. The full variable domain, with the rest looked up from reference TRBV5-6 and TRBJ2-3, is DAGVTQSPTHLIKTRGQQVTLRCSPKSGHDTVSWYQQALGQGPQFIFQYYEEEERQRGNFPDRFSGHQFPNYSSELNVNALLLGDSALYLCASSLLGGGPTDTQYFGPGTRLTVL.

There are a few counts of this clone. The rearrangement joins TRBV5-4 to TRBJ2-3, with D hard to call. Germline V gives CDR1 SGHNT, CDR2 YYREEE (reference sequence). The CDR3 consists of 15 residues. Between the trimmed V and J ends, which lost 0 bases and 0 bases, there was a span of 8 bases. CDR3 nucleotides: TGTGCCAGCAGCTTGGAGGCGGAGAGCACAGATACGCAGTATTTT. Its translation is CASSLEAESTDTQYF.

The genes are TRBV4-2 and TRBJ2-2; 7 bases fit TRBD1. This CDR3 has 14 residues. Germline V gene lookup returns CDR1 LGHNA and CDR2 YNFKEQ. V dropped 7 bases and J dropped 6; count of bases not matched to a gene: 8. The CDR3 sequence: CASNHDRDAGELFF. In DNA form, the CDR3 reads TGTGCCAGCAACCACGACAGGGATGCCGGGGAGCTGTTTTTT.

The chain carries TRBV4-1 and TRBJ2-1; D may be TRBD2 (5 bases). Germline V gene lookup returns CDR1 MGHRA and CDR2 YSYEKL. The CDR3 covers 16 residues. The germline V and J ends were trimmed by 1 base and 1 base, with 11 bases remaining between them. CDR3 loop: CASSQGPSGSYNEQFF. CDR3 nucleotides: TGCGCCAGCAGCCAAGGGCCCTCGGGGTCCTACAATGAGCAGTTCTTC.

The rearrangement joins TRBV28 to TRBJ2-3, with D perhaps TRBD2 (6 bases). V lost 5 bases to trimming and J lost 6 bases, with 12 bases between them. The CDR3 is 13 residues long. Germline CDR1 and CDR2: MDHEN and SYDVKM. The CDR3, as DNA: TGTGCCAGCAGTCCCGGGACTTCGGATACGCAGTATTTT. This gives the protein CASSPGTSDTQYF.

This sequence joins TRBV9 and TRBJ2-3; 10 bases line up with TRBD2. The germline V gene has CDR1 SGDLS and CDR2 YYNGEE. Germline trimming cut 1 base from V and 4 bases from J; bases unmatched to any gene: 6. CDR3 length: 16 amino acids. The CDR3 nucleotides read TGTGCCAGCAGCGTAAGAGCGGGAGGGGGTGCAGATACGCAGTATTTT. Translation gives CASSVRAGGGADTQYF.

This chain links TRBV28 with TRBJ2-5; D may be TRBD1 (6 bases). CDR1 is MDHEN and CDR2 is SYDVKM in the germline V gene. The ends were cut back, 7 bases at V and 5 bases at J, with 11 bases in the middle. The CDR3 runs to 12 residues. The CDR3 here is CASTPGEETQYF. The CDR3 nucleotides are TGTGCCAGCACGCCAGGGGAGGAGACCCAGTACTTC.

This clone occurred a few times. At one end the junction does not follow the germline gene, possibly because of a read error. The rearrangement uses TRBV12-5 and TRBJ2-3, with a weak D call TRBD2 (5 bases). This CDR3 contains 13 residues. CDR1 is LGHNT and CDR2 is FRNRAP in the germline V gene. The CDR3 loop reads CASGLVMEGRRDF. CDR3 nucleotides: TGTGCTAGTGGTTTGGTGATGGAAGGGCGGCGGGATTTT.

A few counts support this clone. V and J are TRBV5-1 and TRBJ2-3, with 7 bases that match TRBD1. Germline CDR1 reads SGHRS; CDR2 reads YFSETQ. The J segment lost 5 bases and the V segment lost 0 bases, leaving 6 bases of the junction unmatched. The CDR3 is made up of 15 amino acids. The CDR3 DNA follows: TGCGCCAGCAGCTTGGGGTCTAGGGGGCTAGATACGCAGTATTTT. Its translation is CASSLGSRGLDTQYF.

This rearrangement joins TRBV5-1 to TRBJ2-3; possible D gene TRBD1, 5 bases. V gave up 5 bases and J gave up 0 bases, with 7 bases separating them. The CDR3 has 13 amino acids. Germline-derived CDR1 and CDR2 are SGHRS and YFSETQ. CDR3 residues: CASRAGSTDTQYF. The CDR3 DNA sequence: TGCGCCAGCAGGGCAGGGAGCACAGATACGCAGTATTTT.

This clone was seen a handful of times. The chain uses TRBV4-1 and TRBJ2-7; D is uncertain. The germline V and J ends were trimmed by 5 bases and 2 bases, with 16 bases remaining between them. This CDR3 is built from 15 residues. Germline values: CDR1 MGHRA, CDR2 YSYEKL. Written as DNA, the CDR3 is TGCGCCAGCAGCTCATCCTCACTACGCCCCTACGAGCAGTACTTC. Its translation is CASSSSSLRPYEQYF.

This clone was found once. V gene TRBV4-3 combines with J gene TRBJ2-7; TRBD2 matches at 8 bases. V shed 0 bases, J shed 3 bases, and the junction held 16 bases outside the gene matches. CDR1 and CDR2 (germline): LGHNA, YSLEER. The CDR3 length is 19 residues. CDR3 residues: CASSQDRVGLRLAGYEQYV. The CDR3 DNA is TGCGCCAGCAGCCAAGATCGAGTGGGGTTACGGCTAGCGGGCTACGAGCAGTACGTC.

This sequence joins TRBV6-1 and TRBJ1-1; D unclear. The CDR3 is 13 residues long. V lost 8 bases, J lost 2 bases, and 12 bases lay in between. Looked up from germline, CDR1 is MNHNS and CDR2 is SASEGT. Written as DNA, the CDR3 is TGTGCCAGCCCGGCAGGATTTAACACTGAAGCTTTCTTT. Its translation is CASPAGFNTEAFF.

CDR3 amino acids: CASSSLGGRATDTQYF. CDR3 sequence (DNA): TGTGCCAGCAGCTCCCTGGGCGGGAGGGCCACAGATACGCAGTATTTT. The V and J genes are TRBV7-2 and TRBJ2-3; the match to TRBD2 covers 9 bases. The CDR3 spans 16 residues. The germline V gene has CDR1 SGHTA and CDR2 FQGNSA. V shed 4 bases and J 2 bases; nucleotides not matched to a gene: 7.

This clone was recorded a few times. The chain is built from TRBV29-1 and TRBJ1-2, with D possibly being TRBD1 (6 bases). CDR1 is SQVTM, CDR2 ANQGSEA, per germline. This CDR3 comprises 13 residues. The V gene lost 7 bases and the J gene lost 2 bases, with 14 bases spanning the gap. For the CDR3, the DNA is TGCAGCGCCCCAGGTCAGGGGAACTATGGCTACACCTTC. Its translation is CSAPGQGNYGYTF.

This clone was detected many times. V gene TRBV28 combines with J gene TRBJ2-7, with TRBD2 identical over 12 bases. Germline V gene data show CDR1 as MDHEN and CDR2 as SYDVKM. With V trimmed by 8 bases and J by 3 bases, 8 bases remained unmatched. This CDR3 has 15 residues. CDR3 DNA sequence: TGTGCCAGCGGGGAACTAGCGGGAGGTAACTACGAGCAGTACGTC. Translating gives CASGELAGGNYEQYV.

The CDR3 region is CASSSTLAGGGYEQYF. DNA for the CDR3: TGTGCCAGCAGCTCTACCTTAGCGGGAGGGGGCTACGAGCAGTACTTC. The chain joins TRBV5-4 to TRBJ2-7; 11 bases align to TRBD2. The CDR3 loop spans 16 amino acids. V gave up 3 bases and J gave up 3 bases; unmatched junction bases: 8. Germline V gene lookup returns CDR1 SGHNT and CDR2 YYREEE (reference sequence).